The 28 T cell receptor beta chains listed next were all sequenced from one sample in a study of shared clonotypes between healthy human individuals. CD8 cells regarded as naive lacked CD45RO, were positively chosen for CCR7, and omitted terminally differentiated effector memory CD45RA+ cells. The protocol was immunoSEQ multiplex PCR, while the TCRdb copy is restricted to in-frame clones and leaves out a portion. The data contain about 2 million clones, 85% to 95% of them singletons. The sequenced sample consisted of naive CD8+ T cells sorted from blood. These receptor sequences come from a man aged 18 to 30 in good health.

This chain uses TRBV6-1 with TRBJ2-7, with D perhaps TRBD2 (5 bases). The germline V and J ends were trimmed by 3 bases and 4 bases, with 13 bases remaining between them. This CDR3 comprises 14 residues. Looked up from germline, CDR1 is MNHNS and CDR2 is SASEGT. DNA for the CDR3: TGTGCCAGCAGTGATGGACCAGCGGATTACGAGCAGTACTTC. This codes for CASSDGPADYEQYF.

The chain uses TRBV11-1 and TRBJ2-3; D is perhaps TRBD1 or TRBD2 (5 bases each). The CDR3 loop spans 17 amino acids. Germline V lookup: CDR1 SGHAT, CDR2 FQDESV (reference sequence). V shed 2 bases and J shed 9 bases, with 24 bases lying between them. The CDR3 loop reads CASSLRAPGPTDQTQYF. Here the CDR3 DNA reads TGTGCCAGCAGCTTAAGAGCCCCGGGGCCCACAGATCAAACGCAGTATTTT.

This clone was detected only a few times. Other DNA sequences in the sample encode the same CDR3. This rearrangement joins TRBV19 to TRBJ2-7; TRBD1 matches 11 bases. The germline CDR1 and CDR2 sequences are LNHDA and SQIVND (reference sequence). The junction had 3 bases not matched to a gene; V was cut back by 5 bases and J by 3 bases. This CDR3 has 14 residues. The CDR3 DNA reads TGTGCCAGTAGTCCCGGGACAGGGGGCTACGAGCAGTACTTC. This sequence encodes CASSPGTGGYEQYF. Based on the CDR3 plus reference TRBV19 and TRBJ2-7, the full variable domain is DGGITQSPKYLFRKEGQNVTLSCEQNLNHDAMYWYRQDPGQGLRLIYYSQIVNDFQKGDIAEGYSVSREKKESFPLTVTSAQKNPTAFYLCASSPGTGGYEQYFGPGTRLTVT.

The chain combines TRBV10-3 with TRBJ2-5; the match to TRBD1 covers 10 bases. From germline, CDR1 is ENHRY and CDR2 SYGVKD. The CDR3 covers 14 residues. J was trimmed by 4 bases and V by 6 bases; bases with no gene match: 5. The CDR3 spells CAISPGQGGETQYF. The CDR3 DNA sequence: TGTGCCATCAGCCCCGGACAGGGGGGAGAGACCCAGTACTTC.

The rearrangement joins TRBV25-1 to TRBJ2-1; D is unclear. The CDR3 contains 13 residues. V lost 5 bases, J lost 9 bases, and 14 bases lay in between. From germline, CDR1 is MGHDK and CDR2 SYGVNS. CDR3 bases: TGTGCCAGCAGTCTCGGTGGTTTTAGTGAGCAGTTCTTC. Protein: CASSLGGFSEQFF. Supplemented by reference TRBV25-1 and TRBJ2-1, the full variable domain reads EADIYQTPRYLVIGTGKKITLECSQTMGHDKMYWYQQDPGMELHLIHYSYGVNSTEKGDLSSESTVSRIRTEHFPLTLESARPSHTSQYLCASSLGGFSEQFFGPGTRLTVL.

The CDR3 nucleotides are TGTGCCAGTAGCCTCCGACCTGATCAGCCCCAGCATTTT. This codes for CASSLRPDQPQHF. V is TRBV19 and J is TRBJ1-5; D is ambiguous. The CDR3 runs 13 residues. Trimming took off 6 bases at V and 5 bases at J, with 11 bases between the two ends. Germline V gives CDR1 LNHDA, CDR2 SQIVND (reference sequence).

The V gene is TRBV13, the J gene TRBJ2-5; D is possibly TRBD1 (5 bases). This CDR3 has 15 residues. In germline, CDR1 is PRHDT, CDR2 FYEKMQ (reference sequence). Trimming removed 6 bases from V and 1 base from J, with 15 bases in between. CDR3 region: CASREAREGQETQYF. The CDR3 DNA reads as TGTGCCAGCAGAGAAGCCAGGGAAGGCCAAGAGACCCAGTACTTC.

This clone was detected a few times. The V and J genes are TRBV20-1 and TRBJ2-3; D gene ambiguous. Germline-derived CDR1 and CDR2 are DFQATT and SNEGSKA (reference sequence). The CDR3 totals 10 residues. The CDR3 bases are TGCAGCACGAACCTGGATACGCAGTATTTT. Amino acids: CSTNLDTQYF.

Only one count was recorded for this clone. The chain uses TRBV13 and TRBJ2-7; D is uncertain. Germline V lookup: CDR1 PRHDT, CDR2 FYEKMQ (reference sequence). The CDR3 spans 14 residues. Trimming removed 8 bases from V and 0 bases from J, with 14 bases in between. CDR3 protein: CASGNGISSYEQYF. The CDR3 DNA sequence: TGTGCCAGCGGAAACGGTATTAGCTCCTACGAGCAGTACTTC.

J is TRBJ1-1 and V is TRBV13; D is unclear. There are 15 residues in the CDR3. Germline V gene lookup returns CDR1 PRHDT and CDR2 FYEKMQ (reference sequence). The germline V and J ends were trimmed by 0 bases and 1 base, with 9 bases remaining between them. The CDR3 protein is CASSLGLVGNTEAFF. CDR3 DNA: TGTGCCAGCAGCTTAGGCCTGGTGGGGAACACTGAAGCTTTCTTT.

J is TRBJ2-5 and V is TRBV7-2; 9 bases align to TRBD2. CDR1 is SGHTA, CDR2 FQGNSA, per germline. The CDR3 is made up of 18 amino acids. The V segment lost 6 bases and the J segment 5 bases; nucleotides outside the gene matches: 19. The chain's CDR3 is CASSFRLGTSFLPETQYF. DNA of the CDR3: TGTGCCAGCAGTTTTCGACTAGGGACTAGCTTTCTCCCTGAGACCCAGTACTTC.

The chain combines TRBV7-9 with TRBJ1-5; D is undetermined. CDR3 length equals 13 residues. Germline V gene sequence: CDR1 SEHNR, CDR2 FQNEAQ (reference sequence). The V end was cut by 8 bases, the J end by 2 bases, with 10 bases between. The CDR3 here is CASGVGGNQPQHF. DNA for the CDR3: TGTGCCAGCGGGGTGGGAGGCAATCAGCCCCAGCATTTT. Full variable domain (outside the CDR3, taken from reference TRBV7-9 and TRBJ1-5): DTGVSQNPRHKITKRGQNVTFRCDPISEHNRLYWYRQTLGQGPEFLTYFQNEAQLEKSRLLSDRFSAERPKGSFSTLEIQRTEQGDSAMYLCASGVGGNQPQHFGDGTRLSIL.

The chain combines TRBV29-1 with TRBJ2-1; 10 bases are shared with TRBD2. The CDR3 loop spans 15 amino acids. Germline CDR1 is SQVTM and CDR2 is ANQGSEA. The J segment lost 5 bases and the V segment lost 3 bases, leaving 7 bases of the junction unmatched. CDR3 protein: CSVDETSGFNNEQFF. The CDR3, as DNA: TGCAGCGTTGATGAGACTAGCGGGTTTAACAATGAGCAGTTCTTC.

The J gene is TRBJ2-5, the V gene TRBV19, with TRBD1 matching over 12 bases. The CDR3 consists of 17 residues. Germline V gene lookup returns CDR1 LNHDA and CDR2 SQIVND (reference sequence). The ends lost 5 bases at V and 5 bases at J; junction bases unmatched: 12. The DNA for the CDR3 is TGTGCCAGTAGTTCCTCCGGGACAGGGGGCGGTGTTGAGACCCAGTACTTC. Protein product: CASSSSGTGGGVETQYF.

The V call is TRBV7-9, the J call TRBJ1-2; 9 bases line up with TRBD1. From germline, CDR1 is SEHNR and CDR2 FQNEAQ (reference sequence). There are 14 residues in the CDR3. Unmatched junction bases numbered 9, after V lost 5 bases and J lost 8 bases. CDR3 protein: CASSPPGDREGYTF. For the CDR3, the DNA is TGTGCCAGCAGCCCCCCTGGGGACAGGGAGGGCTACACCTTC.

The rearrangement links TRBV27 to TRBJ2-1, with D possibly TRBD2 on 6 matching bases. The CDR3 runs 15 residues. Germline V CDR1 and CDR2: MNHEY, SMNVEV (reference sequence). The ends were cut back, 2 bases at V and 4 bases at J, with 12 bases in the middle. The CDR3 DNA reads as TGTGCCAGCAGTTTAACCGGGGGACTTTACAATGAGCAGTTCTTC. It yields the protein CASSLTGGLYNEQFF.

The CDR3 loop reads CASSFPASSYEQYF. The CDR3 DNA reads as TGTGCCAGCAGCTTTCCGGCAAGCTCCTACGAGCAGTACTTC. This chain connects TRBV5-6 to TRBJ2-7, with D unclear. The CDR3 spans 14 residues. CDR1 is SGHDT, CDR2 YYEEEE, per germline. The V gene lost 2 bases and the J gene lost 0 bases, with 9 bases spanning the gap. Based on the CDR3 plus reference TRBV5-6 and TRBJ2-7, the full variable domain is DAGVTQSPTHLIKTRGQQVTLRCSPKSGHDTVSWYQQALGQGPQFIFQYYEEEERQRGNFPDRFSGHQFPNYSSELNVNALLLGDSALYLCASSFPASSYEQYFGPGTRLTVT.

The V gene is TRBV6-6, the J gene TRBJ1-1; unclear D gene. Between the trimmed V and J ends, which lost 1 base and 6 bases, there was a span of 3 bases. The CDR3 totals 11 residues. The germline CDR1 and CDR2 sequences are MNHNY and SVGAGI (reference sequence). This chain's CDR3 is CASSYFAEAFF. CDR3 sequence (DNA): TGTGCCAGCAGTTACTTCGCTGAAGCTTTCTTT.

The chain carries TRBV27 and TRBJ1-1; perhaps TRBD1 as D (5 bases). CDR3 length: 15 amino acids. CDR1 and CDR2 from the germline V gene are MNHEY and SMNVEV (reference sequence). Trimming took 0 bases from V and 1 from J, leaving 9 bases between them. CDR3 nucleotides: TGTGCCAGCAGTTTATCGGATGGGGGGAACACTGAAGCTTTCTTT. This translates into CASSLSDGGNTEAFF.

This chain joins TRBV6-1 and TRBJ2-7, with TRBD2 as a possible D gene (6 bases). Germline lookup yields CDR1 MNHNS and CDR2 SASEGT. The CDR3 length is 15 residues. V dropped 6 bases and J dropped 4 bases, with 19 bases sitting between them. This CDR3 is CASSPSGTVGYEQYF. The CDR3 region has the DNA TGTGCCAGCAGCCCTTCCGGGACTGTAGGTTACGAGCAGTACTTC.

The chain joins TRBV6-5 to TRBJ2-7; no clear D gene. The ends were cut back, 6 bases at V and 2 bases at J, with 11 bases in the middle. Germline V lookup: CDR1 MNHEY, CDR2 SVGAGI. This CDR3 comprises 13 residues. For the CDR3, the DNA is TGTGCCAGCAGCCCTGGCATAACCTACGAGCAGTACTTC. Residues: CASSPGITYEQYF.

This clone was observed a handful of times. The chain recombines TRBV11-2 with TRBJ1-2, with D perhaps TRBD1 (6 bases). CDR3 length: 12 amino acids. With 5 bases removed from V and 4 bases from J, the gap between germline ends came to 8 bases. Germline V gives CDR1 SGHAT, CDR2 FQNNGV. The CDR3 region is CASSVDSYGYTF. CDR3 sequence (DNA): TGTGCCAGCAGCGTGGACAGCTATGGCTACACCTTC. Together with reference TRBV11-2 and TRBJ1-2, the CDR3 gives the full variable domain: EAGVAQSPRYKIIEKRQSVAFWCNPISGHATLYWYQQILGQGPKLLIQFQNNGVVDDSQLPKDRFSAERLKGVDSTLKIQPAKLEDSAVYLCASSVDSYGYTFGSGTRLTVV.

The V gene is TRBV12-1, the J gene TRBJ2-7. TRBV12-1 is a pseudogene. The CDR3 is made up of 15 amino acids. CDR3 in DNA: TGTGCCAGCAGCTTTGGAGGACCGGGCAGCTACGAGCAGTACTTC. Its protein product is CASSFGGPGSYEQYF.

As DNA, the CDR3 is TGTGCCAGCAGCTTAGCTCAGGGGGAAAGGGACGAGCAGTACTTC. Translating gives CASSLAQGERDEQYF. The chain links TRBV7-9 to TRBJ2-7; 7 nucleotides line up with TRBD1. Germline V gene sequence: CDR1 SEHNR, CDR2 FQNEAQ (reference sequence). The junction had 7 bases not matched to a gene; V was cut back by 0 bases and J by 5 bases. CDR3 length: 15 amino acids.

The chain is built from TRBV14 and TRBJ1-1; possible D gene TRBD1, 5 bases. Germline V gene sequence: CDR1 SGHDN, CDR2 FVKESK. The CDR3 totals 14 residues. V lost 4 bases, J lost 3 bases, and 12 bases lay in between. CDR3 protein: CASSPWAGHTEAFF. The CDR3 DNA reads TGTGCCAGCAGCCCTTGGGCAGGGCACACTGAAGCTTTCTTT.

The chain couples TRBV6-5 to TRBJ2-1; D is undetermined. The CDR3 totals 12 residues. CDR1 is MNHEY, CDR2 SVGAGI, per germline. V lost 5 bases and J 8 bases, leaving 10 bases between the germline ends. The CDR3 loop is CASSLVGDEQFF. The CDR3 coding sequence is TGTGCCAGCAGTCTCGTCGGTGATGAGCAGTTCTTC.

This clone appeared once. The chain carries TRBV25-1 and TRBJ1-4, with unresolved D. Per germline, CDR1 MGHDK and CDR2 SYGVNS. The CDR3 is 14 amino acids. The V gene lost 3 bases and the J gene lost 6 bases, with 11 bases spanning the gap. The CDR3 loop reads CASSDPYFDEKLFF. The DNA for the CDR3 is TGTGCCAGCAGTGATCCCTACTTTGATGAAAAACTGTTTTTT. The complete variable domain, with remaining parts taken from reference TRBV25-1 and TRBJ1-4, reads EADIYQTPRYLVIGTGKKITLECSQTMGHDKMYWYQQDPGMELHLIHYSYGVNSTEKGDLSSESTVSRIRTEHFPLTLESARPSHTSQYLCASSDPYFDEKLFFGSGTQLSVL.

The chain carries TRBV11-2 and TRBJ1-2; 7 bases agree with TRBD1. After removal of 4 bases from V and 6 bases from J, the junction contained 5 bases not matched to a gene. CDR3 length: 13 residues. Germline V gene lookup returns CDR1 SGHAT and CDR2 FQNNGV. The CDR3 nucleotides read TGTGCCAGCAGCTGGGACAGTCTCCATGGCTACACCTTC. Translating gives CASSWDSLHGYTF.